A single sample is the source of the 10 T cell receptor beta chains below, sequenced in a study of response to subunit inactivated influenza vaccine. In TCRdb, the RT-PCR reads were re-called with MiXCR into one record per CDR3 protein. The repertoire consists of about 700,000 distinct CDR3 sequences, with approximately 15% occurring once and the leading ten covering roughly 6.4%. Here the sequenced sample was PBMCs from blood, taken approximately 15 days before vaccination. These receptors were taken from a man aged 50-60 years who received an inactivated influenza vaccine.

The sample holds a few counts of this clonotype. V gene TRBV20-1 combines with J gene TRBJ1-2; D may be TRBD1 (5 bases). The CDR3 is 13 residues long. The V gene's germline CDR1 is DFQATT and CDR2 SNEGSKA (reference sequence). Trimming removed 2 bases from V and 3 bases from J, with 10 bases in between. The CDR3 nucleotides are TGCAGTGCTAGAAGGGGCGAGGACTATGGCTACACCTTC. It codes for CSARRGEDYGYTF.

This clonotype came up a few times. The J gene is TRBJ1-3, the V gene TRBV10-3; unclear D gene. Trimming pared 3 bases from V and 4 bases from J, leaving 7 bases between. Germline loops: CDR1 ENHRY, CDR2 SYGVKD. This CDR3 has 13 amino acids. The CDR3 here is CAISETAGNTIYF. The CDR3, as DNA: TGTGCCATCAGTGAAACCGCAGGAAACACCATATATTTT.

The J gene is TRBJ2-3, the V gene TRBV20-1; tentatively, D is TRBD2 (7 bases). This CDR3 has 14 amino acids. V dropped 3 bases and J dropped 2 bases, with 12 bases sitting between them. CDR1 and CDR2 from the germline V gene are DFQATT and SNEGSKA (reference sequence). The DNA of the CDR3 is TGCAGTGCTAGGAGCGGGACACACACAGATACGCAGTATTTT. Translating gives CSARSGTHTDTQYF.

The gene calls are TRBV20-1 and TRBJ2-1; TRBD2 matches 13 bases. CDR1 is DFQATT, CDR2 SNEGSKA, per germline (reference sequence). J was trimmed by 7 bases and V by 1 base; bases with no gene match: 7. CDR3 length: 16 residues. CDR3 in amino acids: CSARVTSGRAGNEQFF. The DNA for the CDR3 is TGCAGTGCTAGAGTCACTAGCGGGAGGGCGGGTAATGAGCAGTTCTTC.

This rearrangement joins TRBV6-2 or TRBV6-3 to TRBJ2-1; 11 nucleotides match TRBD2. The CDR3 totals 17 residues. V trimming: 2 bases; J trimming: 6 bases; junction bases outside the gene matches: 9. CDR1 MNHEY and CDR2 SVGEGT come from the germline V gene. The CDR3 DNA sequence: TGTGCCAGCAGTTACAGTCGGTTAGCGGGGGGGCTCAATGAGCAGTTCTTC. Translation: CASSYSRLAGGLNEQFF.

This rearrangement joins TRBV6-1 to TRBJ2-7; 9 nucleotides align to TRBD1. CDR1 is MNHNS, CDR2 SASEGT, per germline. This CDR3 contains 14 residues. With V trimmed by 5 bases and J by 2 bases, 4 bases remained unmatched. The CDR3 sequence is CASSRWTGAYEQYF. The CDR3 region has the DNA TGTGCCAGCAGTCGTTGGACAGGGGCCTACGAGCAGTACTTC.

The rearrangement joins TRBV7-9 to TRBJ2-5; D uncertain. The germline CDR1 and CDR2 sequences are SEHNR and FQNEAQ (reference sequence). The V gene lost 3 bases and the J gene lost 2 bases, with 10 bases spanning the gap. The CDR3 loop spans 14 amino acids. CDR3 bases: TGTGCCAGCAGCTTTGAAGCGCGTCAAGAGACCCAGTACTTC. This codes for CASSFEARQETQYF.

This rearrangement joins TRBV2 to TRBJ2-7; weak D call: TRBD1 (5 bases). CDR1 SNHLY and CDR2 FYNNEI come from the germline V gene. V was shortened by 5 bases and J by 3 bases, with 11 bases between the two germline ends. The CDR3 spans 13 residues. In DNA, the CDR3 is TGTGCCAGCAGTTACAGGACGCTCTACGAGCAGTACTTC. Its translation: CASSYRTLYEQYF.

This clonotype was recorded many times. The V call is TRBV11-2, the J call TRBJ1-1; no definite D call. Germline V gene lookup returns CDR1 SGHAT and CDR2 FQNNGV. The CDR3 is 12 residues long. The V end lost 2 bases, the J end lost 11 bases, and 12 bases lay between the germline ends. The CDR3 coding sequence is TGTGCCAGCAGCTTACTAGGAGTCGAGGCTTTCTTT. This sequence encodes CASSLLGVEAFF.

The CDR3 loop is CASSYGGPMNTEAFF. In nucleotides, the CDR3 is TGTGCCAGCAGTTACGGGGGGCCAATGAACACTGAAGCTTTCTTT. The V and J genes are TRBV6-5 and TRBJ1-1; D is perhaps TRBD1 (6 bases). The CDR3 loop spans 15 amino acids. Germline values: CDR1 MNHEY, CDR2 SVGAGI. Trimming removed 2 bases at V and 0 bases at J, with 10 bases between.